The 19 T cell receptor beta chains below all came from one sample that was sequenced in a study of T cell repertoires in cytomegalovirus infection. No antigen has been assigned to these receptors. TCRdb itself ran the reads through MiXCR, one entry per CDR3 protein. The data show about 160,000 distinct CDR3 sequences, about 20% seen once. Source: CD8+ T cells from cultured PBMCs, taken from culture after CMV antigen stimulation. The receptors stem from a human donor in good health (CMV status not recorded). Some clones in this sample may be carry-over from other donors' samples.

The chain has TRBV9 and TRBJ2-1; perhaps TRBD1 as D (6 bases). The CDR3 has 15 residues. CDR1 is SGDLS, CDR2 YYNGEE, per germline. Between the trimmed V and J ends, which lost 0 bases and 1 base, there was a span of 8 bases. This CDR3 reads CASSVVQGSYNEQFF. In nucleotides, the CDR3 is TGTGCCAGCAGCGTAGTCCAGGGGTCCTACAATGAGCAGTTCTTC.

This clonotype was seen a few times. This chain uses TRBV28 with TRBJ1-4, with 9 bases that match TRBD1. This CDR3 has 17 residues. With V trimmed by 6 bases and J by 0 bases, 8 bases remained unmatched. CDR1 is MDHEN, CDR2 SYDVKM, per germline. CDR3 nucleotide sequence: TGTGCCAGCAGCGCCCGGGACAGGGCTTCAACTAATGAAAAACTGTTTTTT. It yields the protein CASSARDRASTNEKLFF.

This clonotype was counted only a few times. The CDR3, as DNA: TGCAGCGTTGTCGATAATGAGCAGTTCTTC. Translation: CSVVDNEQFF. V and J are TRBV29-1 and TRBJ2-1; D is uncertain. Germline CDR1 reads SQVTM; CDR2 reads ANQGSEA. This CDR3 region has 10 residues. Between the trimmed V and J ends, which lost 4 bases and 7 bases, there was a span of 5 bases.

This clonotype was observed a few times. The chain carries TRBV7-2 and TRBJ2-3; D is undetermined. Trimming pared 2 bases from V and 2 bases from J, leaving 11 bases between. CDR3 length: 15 amino acids. Germline V CDR1 and CDR2: SGHTA, FQGNSA. The CDR3 protein is CASSLRSFLTDTQYF. CDR3 nucleotide sequence: TGTGCCAGCAGCTTACGGTCCTTCCTCACAGATACGCAGTATTTT.

This clonotype was detected only a few times. CDR3 nucleotides: TGTGCCAGCAGTTACTTCGGACAGCAACCCCTCCACTTT. This translates into CASSYFGQQPLHF. The chain uses TRBV6-2 or TRBV6-3 and TRBJ1-6, with D possibly matching TRBD1 (6 bases). This CDR3 comprises 13 residues. Trimming left V 1 base short and J 12 bases short, with 10 bases between. Germline CDR1 is MNHEY and CDR2 is SVGEGT.

This clonotype came up a few times. The chain combines TRBV2 with TRBJ2-7, with D unresolved. Germline loops: CDR1 SNHLY, CDR2 FYNNEI. V lost 8 bases and J 7 bases, leaving 6 bases between the germline ends. This CDR3 comprises 9 residues. The CDR3 DNA reads as TGTGCCAGCGGTAGTGAGCAGTACTTC. Translating it yields CASGSEQYF.

V usage is TRBV10-3 and J usage is TRBJ2-3; a possible D gene is TRBD1 (5 bases). The length of the CDR3 is 14 residues. Germline assignment: CDR1 ENHRY and CDR2 SYGVKD. V was shortened by 6 bases and J by 4 bases, with 14 bases between the two germline ends. This chain's CDR3 is CAISPQGISDTQYF. The CDR3 coding sequence is TGTGCCATCAGCCCCCAGGGTATATCAGATACGCAGTATTTT.

This clonotype appeared a few times. The junction and the germline gene differ at one end; a read error may be behind it. The CDR3 DNA sequence: TGTGCCAGTGGTATGCCGATCTCCTACAATGAGCAGTTCTTC. Protein product: CASGMPISYNEQFF. The chain uses TRBV19 and TRBJ2-1; D gene ambiguous. Germline assignment: CDR1 LNHDA and CDR2 SQIVND (reference sequence). CDR3 length: 14 residues.

This clonotype has more than one count but fewer than ten. V is TRBV7-2 and J is TRBJ2-7; D gene unclear. There are 14 residues in the CDR3. V lost 5 bases and J lost 5, with 16 bases in between. Looked up from germline, CDR1 is SGHTA and CDR2 is FQGNSA. CDR3 in DNA: TGTGCCAGCAGCCCTCCCCTTGGGGTAGACGAGCAGTACTTC. It translates to CASSPPLGVDEQYF. Complete variable domain (other parts from reference TRBV7-2 and TRBJ2-7): GAGVSQSPSNKVTEKGKDVELRCDPISGHTALYWYRQSLGQGLEFLIYFQGNSAPDKSGLPSDRFSAERTGGSVSTLTIQRTQQEDSAVYLCASSPPLGVDEQYFGPGTRLTVT.

This clonotype was detected only a few times. V gene TRBV7-9 combines with J gene TRBJ2-7; D assignment may be TRBD1 or TRBD2 (5 bases each). Germline V gene sequence: CDR1 SEHNR, CDR2 FQNEAQ (reference sequence). Trimming took off 5 bases at V and 4 bases at J, with 18 bases between the two ends. CDR3 length: 15 residues. The CDR3 spells CASSPGAASFYEQYF. DNA for the CDR3: TGTGCCAGCAGCCCCGGGGCCGCGTCTTTTTACGAGCAGTACTTC. Combining the CDR3 with reference TRBV7-9 and TRBJ2-7 gives the whole variable domain DTGVSQNPRHKITKRGQNVTFRCDPISEHNRLYWYRQTLGQGPEFLTYFQNEAQLEKSRLLSDRFSAERPKGSFSTLEIQRTEQGDSAMYLCASSPGAASFYEQYFGPGTRLTVT.

The J gene is TRBJ1-2, the V gene TRBV7-6; D is unclear. V lost 5 bases and J 0 bases, leaving 28 bases between the germline ends. Per germline, CDR1 SGHVS and CDR2 FNYEAQ. This CDR3 is built from 20 residues. CDR3 coding DNA: TGTGCCAGCAGCCCCGCAGTGGACCGTGTTGGCCGAATCTCTAACTATGGCTACACCTTC. Residues: CASSPAVDRVGRISNYGYTF.

This clonotype was recorded a few times. The chain links TRBV7-8 to TRBJ2-7; 8 bases are shared with TRBD1. The germline V gene encodes CDR1 SGHVS and CDR2 FQNEAQ. This CDR3 is built from 13 residues. The V gene end was trimmed by 3 bases and the J gene end by 5 bases; junction bases not matched to a gene: 3. CDR3 protein: CASSLTGAHEQYF. The CDR3 nucleotides are TGTGCCAGCAGCTTGACAGGGGCCCACGAGCAGTACTTC.

This clonotype was recorded a few times. V usage is TRBV7-8 and J usage is TRBJ2-2, with a weak D call TRBD1 (6 bases). CDR1 and CDR2 (germline): SGHVS, FQNEAQ. This CDR3 has 15 residues. Trimming pared 5 bases from V and 1 base from J, leaving 11 bases between. As DNA, the CDR3 is TGTGCCAGCAGCCAAAGGGGGTTGAACACCGGGGAGCTGTTTTTT. Its translation is CASSQRGLNTGELFF.

This clonotype occurred once. V is TRBV5-3 and J is TRBJ1-6; D is unresolved. TRBV5-3 is known as an ORF, though its function is uncertain. Deletions cut 8 bases from V and 11 bases from J, with 8 bases between. This CDR3 comprises 10 residues. CDR3 amino acids: CASSPAPLHF. CDR3 bases: TGTGCCAGCAGCCCTGCACCCCTCCACTTT.

This clonotype occurred a few times. The chain has TRBV25-1 and TRBJ1-5; D is undetermined. The CDR3 covers 14 residues. Germline V CDR1 and CDR2: MGHDK, SYGVNS. V dropped 0 bases and J dropped 0 bases, with 3 bases sitting between them. The CDR3 spells CASSEYYSNQPQHF. The CDR3 DNA sequence: TGTGCCAGCAGTGAATATTATAGCAATCAGCCCCAGCATTTT. The whole variable domain, remainder taken from reference TRBV25-1 and TRBJ1-5, is EADIYQTPRYLVIGTGKKITLECSQTMGHDKMYWYQQDPGMELHLIHYSYGVNSTEKGDLSSESTVSRIRTEHFPLTLESARPSHTSQYLCASSEYYSNQPQHFGDGTRLSIL.

This clonotype was detected only a few times. The rearrangement links TRBV7-2 to TRBJ1-4, with 10 nucleotides matching TRBD1. Germline CDR1 is SGHTA and CDR2 is FQGNSA. This CDR3 has 19 amino acids. V dropped 2 bases and J dropped 2; count of bases not matched to a gene: 11. DNA for the CDR3: TGTGCCAGCAGCTTAATACCGGGACAGGGGATTTTCACTAATGAAAAACTGTTTTTT. Translating gives CASSLIPGQGIFTNEKLFF. Combining the CDR3 with reference TRBV7-2 and TRBJ1-4 gives the whole variable domain GAGVSQSPSNKVTEKGKDVELRCDPISGHTALYWYRQSLGQGLEFLIYFQGNSAPDKSGLPSDRFSAERTGGSVSTLTIQRTQQEDSAVYLCASSLIPGQGIFTNEKLFFGSGTQLSVL.

This clonotype was counted many times. This rearrangement joins TRBV20-1 to TRBJ2-5; 8 nucleotides match TRBD1. This CDR3 contains 14 residues. The V gene end was trimmed by 2 bases and the J gene end by 3 bases; junction bases not matched to a gene: 5. The germline V gene encodes CDR1 DFQATT and CDR2 SNEGSKA (reference sequence). The CDR3, as DNA: TGCAGTGCTAGACAGGGGGCGAGAAAAGAGACCCAGTACTTC. As protein: CSARQGARKETQYF.

This clonotype turned up a few times. V usage is TRBV12-3 or TRBV12-4 and J usage is TRBJ2-2, with D unclear. There are 13 residues in the CDR3. V was trimmed by 5 bases and J by 6 bases, leaving 10 bases between them. CDR3: CASSPFRAGELFF. The CDR3 DNA is TGTGCCAGCAGTCCATTTAGGGCCGGGGAGCTGTTTTTT.

This clonotype was counted many times. The chain is built from TRBV7-8 and TRBJ1-1; TRBD1 is a possible D gene (5 bases). The V gene's germline CDR1 is SGHVS and CDR2 FQNEAQ. Trimming took off 3 bases at V and 4 bases at J, with 12 bases between the two ends. The CDR3 is 14 amino acids. The CDR3 sequence: CASSLRDVATEAFF. The CDR3 bases are TGTGCCAGCAGCTTGAGGGACGTCGCCACTGAAGCTTTCTTT.